A single sample is the source of the 22 T cell receptor beta chains below, sequenced in a study of Ad26.COV2.S vaccination and SARS-CoV-2 variants. Assay: immunoSEQ multiplex PCR; the TCRdb copy retains only in-frame clones and omits some. Of fewer than 500,000 clones detected, roughly 87% appear once; the ten largest clones hold just over 2.5%. Treatment meaning: some 20 received Ad26.COV2.S at low or high dose, single or two shots; five or six received placebo; per-sample allocation not given. The samples date from day 63 after the first vaccine or placebo injection. The sequencing here drew on peripheral blood, taken in a trial of Ad26.COV2.S vaccine versus placebo. The receptors here all came from a person between 18 and 60 years old who received the Ad26.COV2.S COVID-19 vaccine or a placebo.

The V call is TRBV19, the J call TRBJ1-2; D is undetermined. The length of the CDR3 is 12 residues. V was trimmed by 3 bases and J by 7 bases, leaving 9 bases between them. CDR1 is LNHDA, CDR2 SQIVND, per germline (reference sequence). Here the CDR3 DNA reads TGTGCCAGTAGTATTAGGTTCGGTGGCTACACCTTC. It codes for CASSIRFGGYTF.

This chain connects TRBV7-2 to TRBJ1-2, with D possibly matching TRBD1 (5 bases). The germline V gene has CDR1 SGHTA and CDR2 FQGNSA. The CDR3 is 15 amino acids. Trimming removed 3 bases from V and 6 bases from J, with 17 bases in between. The DNA of the CDR3 is TGTGCCAGCAGCTTCAGGGCAGGGAGTTTTCATGGCTACACCTTC. Its protein product is CASSFRAGSFHGYTF.

The CDR3 bases are TGTGCCACCAGCATAGGACCTGGTGGGGGGTTTACTGAAGCTTTCTTT. It yields the protein CATSIGPGGGFTEAFF. V gene TRBV15 combines with J gene TRBJ1-1, with a possible D match to TRBD1 (5 bases). Germline V gene lookup returns CDR1 LNHNV and CDR2 YYDKDF (reference sequence). The CDR3 sequence is 16 residues long. Trimming shortened V by 4 bases and J by 5 bases, and 20 bases separated the two germline ends.

V usage is TRBV18 and J usage is TRBJ2-7, with 13 bases aligning to TRBD2. Looked up from germline, CDR1 is KGHSH and CDR2 is LQKENI. This CDR3 is 15 amino acids long. V lost 5 bases and J lost 0; bases outside the gene matches: 1. CDR3 sequence (DNA): TGTGCCAGCTCAAGGACTAGCGGGGGCTCCTACGAGCAGTACTTC. Amino acid sequence: CASSRTSGGSYEQYF.

The chain employs TRBV28 and TRBJ1-2; no reliable D call. This CDR3 comprises 17 residues. V lost 4 bases to trimming and J lost 0 bases, with 18 bases between them. CDR1 is MDHEN and CDR2 is SYDVKM in the germline V gene. The CDR3 reads CASSSREEFGTNYGYTF. The CDR3 DNA is TGTGCCAGCAGTTCCCGGGAGGAATTTGGCACTAACTATGGCTACACCTTC.

The chain recombines TRBV11-3 with TRBJ1-1; D is uncertain. Trimming removed 5 bases from V and 1 base from J, with 14 bases in between. CDR1 and CDR2 (germline): SGHNT, YENEEA. The CDR3 sequence is 15 residues long. The chain's CDR3 is CASSPHPGTNTEAFF. CDR3 nucleotide sequence: TGTGCCAGCAGCCCGCACCCAGGTACGAACACTGAAGCTTTCTTT.

The J gene is TRBJ1-1, the V gene TRBV5-1; D is uncertain. Germline CDR1 reads SGHRS; CDR2 reads YFSETQ. This CDR3 has 15 amino acids. V was cut by 0 bases and J by 5 bases, with 14 bases left in between. The CDR3 region has the DNA TGCGCCAGCAGCTTGGCCGCGGGGTTGAGGACTGAAGCTTTCTTT. Its translation is CASSLAAGLRTEAFF. The full variable domain, its missing parts supplied by reference TRBV5-1 and TRBJ1-1, is KAGVTQTPRYLIKTRGQQVTLSCSPISGHRSVSWYQQTPGQGLQFLFEYFSETQRNKGNFPGRFSGRQFSNSRSEMNVSTLELGDSALYLCASSLAAGLRTEAFFGQGTRLTVV.

This sequence joins TRBV20-1 and TRBJ2-2; either TRBD1 or TRBD2 may supply D (5 bases each). CDR3 length: 14 amino acids. Deletions cut 6 bases from V and 2 bases from J, with 13 bases between. Germline V gives CDR1 DFQATT, CDR2 SNEGSKA (reference sequence). The CDR3 region is CSASRGGNTGELFF. The CDR3, as DNA: TGCAGTGCCAGTCGGGGCGGTAACACCGGGGAGCTGTTTTTT.

This chain connects TRBV30 to TRBJ2-1; D unresolved. CDR3 size: 11 residues. CDR1 is GTSNPN, CDR2 SVGIG, per germline (reference sequence). Trimming cost V 2 bases and J 7 bases, with 6 bases left between them. The CDR3 spells CAWSRVNEQFF. The CDR3 DNA is TGTGCCTGGAGTAGAGTAAATGAGCAGTTCTTC.

The chain combines TRBV7-2 with TRBJ2-2; the match to TRBD1 covers 7 bases. The V gene end was trimmed by 5 bases and the J gene end by 13 bases; junction bases not matched to a gene: 10. Germline-derived CDR1 and CDR2 are SGHTA and FQGNSA. The CDR3 has 13 amino acids. CDR3 region: CASSPRATGRLFF. CDR3 nucleotides: TGTGCCAGCAGCCCTAGGGCGACAGGGAGGCTGTTTTTT. The full variable domain, with the rest looked up from reference TRBV7-2 and TRBJ2-2, is GAGVSQSPSNKVTEKGKDVELRCDPISGHTALYWYRQSLGQGLEFLIYFQGNSAPDKSGLPSDRFSAERTGGSVSTLTIQRTQQEDSAVYLCASSPRATGRLFFGEGSRLTVL.

The V and J genes are TRBV4-3 and TRBJ2-1, with a weak D call TRBD2 (5 bases). The V gene lost 0 bases and the J gene lost 7 bases, with 28 bases spanning the gap. CDR3 size: 20 residues. Germline CDR1 and CDR2: LGHNA and YSLEER. CDR3 DNA sequence: TGCGCCAGCAGCCAAGAGGGGAGACTCTATGGCGACGGCAAGTTGAATGAGCAGTTCTTC. Its translation is CASSQEGRLYGDGKLNEQFF.

V gene TRBV3-1 (or the pseudogene TRBV3-2) combines with J gene TRBJ2-1; no reliable D call. The CDR3 sequence is 13 residues long. V was shortened by 6 bases and J by 3 bases, with 9 bases between the two germline ends. Germline V gene lookup returns CDR1 LGHDT and CDR2 YNNKEL (reference sequence). For the CDR3, the DNA is TGTGCCAGCAGGATAGCAGGCTACAATGAGCAGTTCTTC. Translation gives CASRIAGYNEQFF.

The CDR3 DNA is TGTGCCAGCAGGGGGTGGGCTGGGGCCAACGTCCTGACTTTC. It specifies CASRGWAGANVLTF. The chain recombines TRBV6-5 with TRBJ2-6, with D unresolved. Germline V gives CDR1 MNHEY, CDR2 SVGAGI. The CDR3 length is 14 residues. With 6 bases removed from V and 2 bases from J, the gap between germline ends came to 8 bases.

This clone appeared a single time. This rearrangement joins TRBV30 to TRBJ1-5; 8 bases agree with TRBD1. Germline-derived CDR1 and CDR2 are GTSNPN and SVGIG (reference sequence). The CDR3 has 14 residues. Trimming removed 1 base from V and 6 bases from J; junction bases left unmatched: 5. For the CDR3, the DNA is TGTGCCTGGAGTGGGTACAGGGGGGGTCAGCCCCAGCATTTT. Residues: CAWSGYRGGQPQHF. The complete variable domain, with remaining parts taken from reference TRBV30 and TRBJ1-5, reads SQTIHQWPATLVQPVGSPLSLECTVEGTSNPNLYWYRQAAGRGLQLLFYSVGIGQISSEVPQNLSASRPQDRQFILSSKKLLLSDSGFYLCAWSGYRGGQPQHFGDGTRLSIL.

The CDR3 loop is CASSLMTGTYEQYF. The CDR3, as DNA: TGTGCCAGCAGTCTAATGACAGGTACCTACGAGCAGTACTTC. The rearrangement uses TRBV6-5 and TRBJ2-7; a possible D gene is TRBD1 (6 bases). This CDR3 comprises 14 residues. The V and J ends lost 5 bases and 2 bases respectively, with 13 bases between them. Per the germline V gene, CDR1 is MNHEY and CDR2 is SVGAGI.

The chain is built from TRBV29-1 and TRBJ2-3, with D hard to call. Germline V lookup: CDR1 SQVTM, CDR2 ANQGSEA. The CDR3 contains 13 residues. V was clipped by 1 base and J by 3 bases, with 8 bases between them. CDR3 sequence (DNA): TGCAGCGTTGAAGCAGTTCTTACAGATACGCAGTATTTT. This encodes CSVEAVLTDTQYF.

The chain recombines TRBV19 with TRBJ1-1, with no clear D. This CDR3 has 13 amino acids. Trimming removed 3 bases at V and 4 bases at J, with 9 bases between. From germline, CDR1 is LNHDA and CDR2 SQIVND (reference sequence). The CDR3 loop reads CASSIIPSTEAFF. In DNA, the CDR3 is TGTGCCAGTAGTATCATCCCCAGCACTGAAGCTTTCTTT.

This chain uses TRBV6-2 or TRBV6-3 with TRBJ2-7, with 8 bases fitting TRBD1. Germline CDR1 and CDR2: MNHEY and SVGEGT. With 1 base clipped from V and 1 base from J, the junction kept 3 bases outside the gene matches. This CDR3 has 15 amino acids. CDR3 protein: CASSYWDRRSYEQYF. In DNA form, the CDR3 reads TGTGCCAGCAGTTACTGGGACAGGAGGTCCTACGAGCAGTACTTC.

J is TRBJ2-7 and V is TRBV6-2 or TRBV6-3, with no clear D. CDR3 length: 13 residues. With 0 bases removed from V and 5 bases from J, the gap between germline ends came to 8 bases. In germline, CDR1 is MNHEY, CDR2 SVGEGT. Written as DNA, the CDR3 is TGTGCCAGCAGTTACTCGGAGAACCACGAGCAGTACGTC. Translation gives CASSYSENHEQYV.

The chain employs TRBV7-3 and TRBJ2-1; D is ambiguous. Per the germline V gene, CDR1 is SGHTA and CDR2 is FQGTGA. The ends were cut back, 5 bases at V and 0 bases at J, with 5 bases in the middle. The CDR3 is 13 amino acids. CDR3 residues: CASSQSSYNEQFF. CDR3 DNA sequence: TGTGCCAGCAGCCAGAGCTCCTACAATGAGCAGTTCTTC.

This clone was seen only once. The CDR3 region has the DNA TGTGCCAGCAGCGTCTCCAGCTCCTACGAGCAGTACTTC. It specifies CASSVSSSYEQYF. This chain joins TRBV9 and TRBJ2-7; D gene ambiguous. The CDR3 length is 13 residues. Germline CDR1 reads SGDLS; CDR2 reads YYNGEE. Trimming shortened V by 2 bases and J by 0 bases, and 6 bases separated the two germline ends.

This chain links TRBV11-1 with TRBJ2-7, with a tentative D call TRBD1 (6 bases). Per germline, CDR1 SGHAT and CDR2 FQDESV (reference sequence). The CDR3 runs 13 residues. V was trimmed by 1 base and J by 7 bases, leaving 11 bases between them. The CDR3 nucleotides read TGTGCCAGCAGCTTAGGGACAGTACAGGAGCAGTACGTC. Amino acids: CASSLGTVQEQYV.